This T cell receptor beta chain was identified in a study of T cell responses to AZD1222 COVID-19 vaccine (dated by TCRdb to the early 2020s). Regarding the complete study: A total of 240 or so trial participants underwent TCR sequencing, of whom 200 to 220 had received two doses of AZD1222 and some 26 had received two doses of the MenACWY control vaccine. Trial participants were enrolled by age into subgroups of 18-55, 56-69 and 70-plus years, and 148, 28 and 57 TCR-sequenced participants, respectively, were included in these subgroups.

The CDR3 regions of human TCRbeta chains were analyzed by immunosequencing. Regarding the original processing steps: TCRs in the repertoires were matched against a reference library of SARS-CoV-2-specific TCRs that had been generated with the MIRA antigen-specificity platform. Breadth was defined as the fraction of unique TCRs that were SARS-CoV-2-associated, and depth was defined as the fraction of total T cells that were SARS-CoV-2-associated. Each spike-specific TCR was assigned to its reactive spike region and to a CD4 or CD8 class using the MIRA data. Log10-transformed breadth and depth values were compared by one-way ANOVA with Sidak's multiple comparisons tests. Imported from immuneACCESS, the table was reduced by TCRdb to in-frame sequences with V and J called. These copies leave out some clones; in studies compared against another copy, an unresolved V gene accounts for under half, and the cause of the remainder is not known. D and trimming were read from the DNA, whereas the V and J calls and clone size are those reported in that table. The sample records about 140,000 clones, 90% to 95% of which are singletons. Jointly, the top ten make up less than 15% of the sample.

On this clone itself: Its antigen is not yet known. No base quality information exists; no much larger clone differs at one position.

The label giving this sample's time point can be read as: sample from adult after SARS-CoV-2 infection, after symptom onset. A couple of convalescent COVID-19 patients, sampled after symptom onset from adults with prior SARS-CoV-2 infection, were also TCR-sequenced for comparison. CDR1 and CDR2 (MNHEY, SVGEGT) derive from the germline V gene. Inclusive of the bounding cysteine and phenylalanine, the CDR3 is 13 residues long. The retained sequence is limited to the CDR3, 39 bases, with the frame set at the first base. V was cut back by 1 base and J by 4 bases, leaving a gap of 4 bases between them. Study-level results and caveats: No day 14 peak-response samples were available, so repertoires were characterized only after the peak T cell response. Epitopes outside the regions mutated in the B.1.351 and B.1.1.7 variants were reportedly recognized by nearly half of the unique spike-specific TCRs. The vaccine-associated CD4 TCRs covered the entire spike protein, and the dominant responses fell in regions 160-218 and 743-854. A significant rise in spike-specific TCR breadth and depth was observed after two AZD1222 doses relative to day 0 and relative to MenACWY recipients. The 56-69-year group was small, and its depth increase did not reach significance, likely because of low power. Conclusions about previously exposed vaccinees were limited because only six AZD1222 recipients were SARS-CoV-2 seropositive at baseline. Most participants were white British and females outnumbered males, and the authors suggested that clonal diversity may have been underestimated.

The input for sequencing was peripheral blood, taken after recovery from COVID-19. The chain couples TRBV6-2 or TRBV6-3 to TRBJ2-2, with the D gene not clear enough to name. The receptor's source is an adult who had recovered from COVID-19. In nucleotide form, the sequence is TGTGCCAGCAGTTACTTTCTCACCGGGGAGCTGTTTTTT. Translated, this is CASSYFLTGELFF.